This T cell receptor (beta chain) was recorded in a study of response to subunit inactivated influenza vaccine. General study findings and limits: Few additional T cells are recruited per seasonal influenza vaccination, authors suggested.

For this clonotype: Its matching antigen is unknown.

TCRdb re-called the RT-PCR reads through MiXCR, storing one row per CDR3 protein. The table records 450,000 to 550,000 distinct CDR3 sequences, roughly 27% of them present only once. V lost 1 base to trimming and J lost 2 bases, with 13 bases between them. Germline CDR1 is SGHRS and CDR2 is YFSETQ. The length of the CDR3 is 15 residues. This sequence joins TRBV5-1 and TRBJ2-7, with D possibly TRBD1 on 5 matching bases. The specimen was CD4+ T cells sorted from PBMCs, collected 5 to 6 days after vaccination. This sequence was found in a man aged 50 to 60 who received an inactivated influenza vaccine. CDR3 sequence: CASSLRPTDTYEQYF. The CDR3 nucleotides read TGCGCCAGCAGCTTGAGGCCGACGGACACCTACGAGCAGTACTTC.